These T cell receptor beta chains were read from a single sample in a study of T cell repertoires in cytomegalovirus infection. TCRdb ran MiXCR on the reads and lists one entry per CDR3 protein. The sample includes approximately 110,000 distinct CDR3 sequences, roughly 31% of them seen just once. These receptors lack a known antigen. The source material was CD8+ T cells from cultured PBMCs, sampled from culture after CMV antigen stimulation. The receptors shown here come from a human donor in good health (CMV status not recorded). Some clones in this sample may be carry-over from other donors' samples. Both conserved end residues are part of each CDR3. D genes are given only for firm matches. Size is stated for part of the rows, as once, few or many counts, or as a class when the clone is expanded.

clone size | D gene | CDR3 length | J gene | V gene | CDR3 DNA | CDR3 protein
few | - | 13 | TRBJ2-7 | TRBV7-6 | TGTGCCAGCAGCTTAGACAGGCCCTACGAGCAGTACTTC | CASSLDRPYEQYF
- | - | 16 | TRBJ2-7 | TRBV19 | TGTGCCAGTAGACACCCTACCGGGACGGCATCCTACGAGCAGTACTTC | CASRHPTGTASYEQYF
- | TRBD1 | 19 | TRBJ2-2 | TRBV6-5 | TGTGCCAGCAGTTACGGAAGGTTCGGGACAGGGGGGAACACCGGGGAGCTGTTTTTT | CASSYGRFGTGGNTGELFF
many | TRBD1 | 14 | TRBJ2-7 | TRBV5-4 | TGTGCCAGCAGCTCCGTGGACAGGCCCTACGAGCAGTACTTC | CASSSVDRPYEQYF
- | - | 14 | TRBJ1-2 | TRBV12-3/TRBV12-4 | TGTGCCAGCAGTCCGGGGTTGACACAGGATGGCTACACCTTC | CASSPGLTQDGYTF
- | - | 18 | TRBJ2-4 | TRBV28 | TGTGCCAGCAGTTTTGCCTTTGGGTCGGAGATAGCCAAAAACATTCAGTACTTC | CASSFAFGSEIAKNIQYF
once | - | 13 | TRBJ2-5 | TRBV19 | TGTGCCAGTAGTATTGGAGGGGCAGAGACCCAGTACTTC | CASSIGGAETQYF
- | - | 12 | TRBJ1-1 | TRBV7-3 | TGTGCCAGCAGCTTAGTCACAACTGAAGCTTTCTTT | CASSLVTTEAFF
many | TRBD2 | 14 | TRBJ2-7 | TRBV3-1 | TGTGCCAGCAGCCAAGGTAGCGGGGGCTACGAGCAGTACTTC | CASSQGSGGYEQYF
- | - | 13 | TRBJ2-7 | TRBV18 | TGTGCCAGCTCACCACGGGGTTACTACGAGCAGTACTTC | CASSPRGYYEQYF
- | - | 15 | TRBJ2-6 | TRBV12-3/TRBV12-4 | TGTGCCAGCAGTTTCGCCCTCGGGGCAACCAACGTCCTGACTTTC | CASSFALGATNVLTF
once | - | 14 | TRBJ1-1 | TRBV6-4 | TGTGCCGGCATATCGGGGAGTATGAACACTGAAGCTTTCTTT | CAGISGSMNTEAFF
many | - | 17 | TRBJ1-1 | TRBV12-5 | TGTGCTAGTGGTTTTACTACTGGGGTTACGATGAACACTGAAGCTTTCTTT | CASGFTTGVTMNTEAFF
few | TRBD2 | 17 | TRBJ2-1 | TRBV4-1 | TGCGCCAGCAGCCAAGAGTCAGGACTAGTATCCTACAATGAGCAGTTCTTC | CASSQESGLVSYNEQFF
- | - | 15 | TRBJ2-1 | TRBV7-3 | TGTGCCAGCAGCTTAGGTCAGGGGTCCTACAATGAGCAGTTCTTC | CASSLGQGSYNEQFF
few | TRBD1 | 17 | TRBJ1-1 | TRBV2 | TGTGCCAGCAGTGCAGACAGGGGGCCTATGGTTAACACTGAAGCTTTCTTT | CASSADRGPMVNTEAFF
many | - | 15 | TRBJ2-2 | TRBV15 | TGTGCCACCAGCAGAGATTTGGGGAACACCGGGGAGCTGTTTTTT | CATSRDLGNTGELFF
many | TRBD1 | 13 | TRBJ2-7 | TRBV7-9 | TGTGCCAGCAGCACCGGGACAGCCTACGAGCAGTACTTC | CASSTGTAYEQYF
once | - | 13 | TRBJ2-7 | TRBV29-1 | TGCAGCGCCCTAGTTGAGGGGCCCTACGAGCAGTACTTC | CSALVEGPYEQYF
many | - | 17 | TRBJ1-2 | TRBV7-2 | TGTGCCAGCAGCTTAGCGGTAGGAGGGGAAACTAGCTATGGCTACACCTTC | CASSLAVGGETSYGYTF
- | - | 16 | TRBJ2-1 | TRBV6-2/TRBV6-3 | TGTGCCAGCAGTTATAGGGGACCCCACCCCTACAATGAGCAGTTCTTC | CASSYRGPHPYNEQFF
- | TRBD2 | 18 | TRBJ2-3 | TRBV10-3 | TGTGCCATCAGTGAGTCCCCAGGACTAGCGGGGCCACAGGATACGCAGTATTTT | CAISESPGLAGPQDTQYF
- | TRBD2 | 15 | TRBJ2-1 | TRBV12-3/TRBV12-4 | TGTGCCAGCAGCTCCGCTAGCGGCCACTACAATGAGCAGTTCTTC | CASSSASGHYNEQFF
- | TRBD2 | 15 | TRBJ2-7 | TRBV19 | TGTGCCAGTAGTTCCACCGGGACTAGCTCCTACGAGCAGTACTTC | CASSSTGTSSYEQYF
few | TRBD1 | 15 | TRBJ2-1 | TRBV2 | TGTGCCAGCAGTGATAGGGACAGATATTACAATGAGCAGTTCTTC | CASSDRDRYYNEQFF
few | - | 15 | TRBJ1-6 | TRBV3-1 | TGTGCCAGCAGCCCCTTGTTCGGGGCGCATGCACCCCTCCACTTT | CASSPLFGAHAPLHF
few | TRBD2 | 15 | TRBJ2-5 | TRBV19 | TGTGCCAGTAGTCTGGCGGGGGGGCCGCGGGAGACCCAGTACTTC | CASSLAGGPRETQYF
few | - | 14 | TRBJ2-5 | TRBV7-9 | TGTGCCAGCAGCCACCGACAGGACCGAGAGACCCAGTACTTC | CASSHRQDRETQYF
- | - | 10 | TRBJ2-1 | TRBV28 | TGTGCCCCCCCGAAGAATGAGCAGTTCTTC | CAPPKNEQFF
- | - | 14 | TRBJ1-5 | TRBV12-5 | TGTGCTAGTGGTTTGGTTGCTATTAATCAGCCCCAGCATTTT | CASGLVAINQPQHF
few | - | 15 | TRBJ2-3 | TRBV12-3/TRBV12-4 | TGTGCCAGCAGTAAACTAGCTTCTGGGACAGATACGCAGTATTTT | CASSKLASGTDTQYF